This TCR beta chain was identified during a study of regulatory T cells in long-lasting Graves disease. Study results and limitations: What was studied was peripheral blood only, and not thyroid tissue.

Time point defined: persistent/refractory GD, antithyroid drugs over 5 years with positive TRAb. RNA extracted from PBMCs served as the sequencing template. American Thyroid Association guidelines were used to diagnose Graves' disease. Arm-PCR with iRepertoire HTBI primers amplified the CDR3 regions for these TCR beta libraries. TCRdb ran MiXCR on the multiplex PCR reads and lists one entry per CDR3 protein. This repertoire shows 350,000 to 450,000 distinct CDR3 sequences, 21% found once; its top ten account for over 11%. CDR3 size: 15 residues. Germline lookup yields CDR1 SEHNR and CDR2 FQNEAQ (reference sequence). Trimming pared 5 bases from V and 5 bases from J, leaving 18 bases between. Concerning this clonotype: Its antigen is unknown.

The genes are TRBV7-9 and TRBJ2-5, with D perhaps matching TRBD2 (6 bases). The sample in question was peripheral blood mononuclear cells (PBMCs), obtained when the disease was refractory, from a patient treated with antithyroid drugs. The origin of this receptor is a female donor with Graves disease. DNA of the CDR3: TGTGCCAGCAGCCTCTCCCCGGAGGGCTATGAGACCCAGTACTTC. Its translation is CASSLSPEGYETQYF.